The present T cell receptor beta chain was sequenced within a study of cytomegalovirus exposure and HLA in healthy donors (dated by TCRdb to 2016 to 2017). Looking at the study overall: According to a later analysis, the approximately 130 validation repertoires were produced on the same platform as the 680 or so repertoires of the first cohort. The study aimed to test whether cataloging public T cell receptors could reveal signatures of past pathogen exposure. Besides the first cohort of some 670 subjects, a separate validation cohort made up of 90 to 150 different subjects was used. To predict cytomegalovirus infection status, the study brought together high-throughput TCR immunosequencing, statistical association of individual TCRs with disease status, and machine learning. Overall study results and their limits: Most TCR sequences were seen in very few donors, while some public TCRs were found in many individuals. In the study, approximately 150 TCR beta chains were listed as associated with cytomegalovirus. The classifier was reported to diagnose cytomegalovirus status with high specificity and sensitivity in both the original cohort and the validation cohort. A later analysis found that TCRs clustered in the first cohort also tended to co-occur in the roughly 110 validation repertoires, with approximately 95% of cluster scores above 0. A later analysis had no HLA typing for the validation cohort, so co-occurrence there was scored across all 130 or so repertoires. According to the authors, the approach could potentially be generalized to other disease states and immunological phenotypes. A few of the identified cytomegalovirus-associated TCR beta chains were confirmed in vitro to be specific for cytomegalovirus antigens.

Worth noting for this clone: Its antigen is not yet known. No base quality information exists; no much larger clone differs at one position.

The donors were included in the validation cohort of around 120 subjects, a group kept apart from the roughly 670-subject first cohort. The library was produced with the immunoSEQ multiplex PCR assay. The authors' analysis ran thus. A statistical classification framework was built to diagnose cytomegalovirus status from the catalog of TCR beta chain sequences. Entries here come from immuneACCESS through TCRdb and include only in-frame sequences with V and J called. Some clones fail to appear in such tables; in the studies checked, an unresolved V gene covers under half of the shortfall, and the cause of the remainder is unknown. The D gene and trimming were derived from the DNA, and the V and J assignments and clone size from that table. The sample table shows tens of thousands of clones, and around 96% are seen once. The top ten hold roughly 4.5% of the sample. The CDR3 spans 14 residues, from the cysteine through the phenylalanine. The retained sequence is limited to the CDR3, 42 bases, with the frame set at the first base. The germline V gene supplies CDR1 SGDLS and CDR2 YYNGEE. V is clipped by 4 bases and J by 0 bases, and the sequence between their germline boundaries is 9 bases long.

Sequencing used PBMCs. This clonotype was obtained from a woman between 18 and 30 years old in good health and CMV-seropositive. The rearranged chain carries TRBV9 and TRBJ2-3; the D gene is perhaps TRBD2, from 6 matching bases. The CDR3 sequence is CASSISGSTDTQYF. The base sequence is TGTGCCAGCAGCATTAGCGGCAGCACAGATACGCAGTATTTT.